A selection of T cell receptor beta chains follows, all from one sample in a study of blood T cell repertoires in COVID-19. Some clones are missing from TCRdb's copy, which holds only in-frame ones; the method was immunoSEQ multiplex PCR. Found here are roughly 290,000 clones, about 89% of them singletons; the top ten hold about 1.7%. The sample taken for sequencing was PBMCs or T cells enriched from blood (not recorded which). The origin of the receptors is a woman between 40 and 55 years old who had recovered from COVID-19. Both conserved end residues are part of each CDR3. Fields, in order: J gene, V gene, clone size, D gene, CDR3 protein, CDR3 DNA. D genes are given only for firm matches. Some rows have no size entry. The others give once, few or many, or a class for an expanded clone.

J gene: TRBJ2-6; V gene: TRBV6-1; clone size: many; D gene: .; CDR3 protein: CASSDGQSGANVLTF; CDR3 DNA: TGTGCCAGCAGTGACGGACAATCGGGGGCCAACGTCCTGACTTTC
J gene: TRBJ1-3; V gene: TRBV2; clone size: .; D gene: .; CDR3 protein: CASSRVGIRNTIYF; CDR3 DNA: TGTGCCAGCAGCAGGGTAGGGATCCGAAACACCATATATTTT
J gene: TRBJ1-6; V gene: TRBV30; clone size: .; D gene: .; CDR3 protein: CAWGGEGGSPLHF; CDR3 DNA: TGTGCCTGGGGGGGGGAGGGTGGATCACCCCTCCACTTT
J gene: TRBJ1-2; V gene: TRBV6-6; clone size: .; D gene: .; CDR3 protein: CASSHPGWDYGYTF; CDR3 DNA: TGTGCCAGCAGCCACCCGGGGTGGGACTATGGCTACACCTTC
J gene: TRBJ1-4; V gene: TRBV27; clone size: .; D gene: TRBD1; CDR3 protein: CASSSTGWGNEKLFF; CDR3 DNA: TGTGCCAGCAGTTCGACAGGGTGGGGTAATGAAAAACTGTTTTTT
J gene: TRBJ2-5; V gene: TRBV25-1; clone size: .; D gene: .; CDR3 protein: CASSESRQRETQYF; CDR3 DNA: TGTGCCAGCAGTGAGTCCCGACAGAGAGAGACCCAGTACTTC
J gene: TRBJ1-1; V gene: TRBV6-5; clone size: once; D gene: .; CDR3 protein: CASRPGTLNTEAFF; CDR3 DNA: TGTGCCAGCAGGCCCGGGACATTGAACACTGAAGCTTTCTTT
J gene: TRBJ2-7; V gene: TRBV2; clone size: .; D gene: .; CDR3 protein: CASGGDSYEQYF; CDR3 DNA: TGTGCCAGCGGCGGAGACTCCTACGAGCAGTACTTC
J gene: TRBJ1-1; V gene: TRBV5-6; clone size: .; D gene: TRBD1; CDR3 protein: CASSVGQGMDTEAFF; CDR3 DNA: TGTGCCAGCAGCGTAGGACAGGGGATGGACACTGAAGCTTTCTTT
J gene: TRBJ2-7; V gene: TRBV19; clone size: .; D gene: TRBD2; CDR3 protein: CASSLSGRAAFSEQYF; CDR3 DNA: TGTGCCAGTAGCCTTAGCGGGAGGGCCGCGTTCTCCGAGCAGTACTTC
J gene: TRBJ2-5; V gene: TRBV15; clone size: .; D gene: .; CDR3 protein: CATSRDLRVRETQYF; CDR3 DNA: TGTGCCACCAGCAGAGATCTGCGGGTACGGGAGACCCAGTACTTC
J gene: TRBJ1-2; V gene: TRBV19; clone size: .; D gene: .; CDR3 protein: CASSRQRYGYTF; CDR3 DNA: TGTGCCAGTAGCAGACAGCGCTATGGCTACACCTTC
J gene: TRBJ1-1; V gene: TRBV29-1; clone size: .; D gene: TRBD1; CDR3 protein: CSVADTGGYEAFF; CDR3 DNA: TGCAGCGTTGCAGATACAGGGGGATATGAAGCTTTCTTT
J gene: TRBJ1-2; V gene: TRBV5-1; clone size: .; D gene: .; CDR3 protein: CASSTGQLYGYTF; CDR3 DNA: TGCGCCAGCAGCACCGGACAGCTATATGGCTACACCTTC
J gene: TRBJ1-1; V gene: TRBV5-1; clone size: .; D gene: .; CDR3 protein: CASSLAGGTSTEAFF; CDR3 DNA: TGCGCCAGCAGCTTGGCCGGGGGGACCTCCACTGAAGCTTTCTTT
J gene: TRBJ2-5; V gene: TRBV5-1; clone size: .; D gene: TRBD1; CDR3 protein: CASSPAGQGSWTQYF; CDR3 DNA: TGCGCCAGCAGCCCCGCGGGACAGGGTAGTTGGACCCAGTACTTC
J gene: TRBJ1-4; V gene: TRBV6-5; clone size: .; D gene: .; CDR3 protein: CASSNSDSSNEKLFF; CDR3 DNA: TGTGCCAGCAGTAACTCGGACAGTTCTAATGAAAAACTGTTTTTT
J gene: TRBJ1-1; V gene: TRBV2; clone size: .; D gene: .; CDR3 protein: CARVADTEAFF; CDR3 DNA: TGTGCCAGAGTAGCCGACACTGAAGCTTTCTTT
J gene: TRBJ1-6; V gene: TRBV12-3/TRBV12-4; clone size: .; D gene: TRBD1; CDR3 protein: CASSFDRGSPLHF; CDR3 DNA: TGTGCCAGCAGTTTCGACAGGGGTTCACCCCTCCACTTT
J gene: TRBJ1-6; V gene: TRBV9; clone size: .; D gene: .; CDR3 protein: CASSVASVADSPLHF; CDR3 DNA: TGTGCCAGCAGCGTAGCCTCCGTCGCGGATTCACCCCTCCACTTT
J gene: TRBJ1-1; V gene: TRBV6-5; clone size: few; D gene: TRBD1; CDR3 protein: CASRPDRASTEAFF; CDR3 DNA: TGTGCCAGCAGACCTGACAGGGCGAGCACTGAAGCTTTCTTT
J gene: TRBJ2-5; V gene: TRBV11-1; clone size: .; D gene: .; CDR3 protein: CASSPRASRIQETQYF; CDR3 DNA: TGTGCCAGCAGCCCCCGTGCTTCCAGAATCCAAGAGACCCAGTACTTC
J gene: TRBJ2-5; V gene: TRBV18; clone size: once; D gene: TRBD2; CDR3 protein: CASSQGLAGVETQYF; CDR3 DNA: TGTGCCAGCTCACAAGGACTAGCGGGAGTGGAGACCCAGTACTTC
J gene: TRBJ1-4; V gene: TRBV4-2; clone size: .; D gene: .; CDR3 protein: CASSQELEVWKEKLFF; CDR3 DNA: TGTGCCAGCAGCCAAGAACTAGAGGTATGGAAGGAAAAACTGTTTTTT
J gene: TRBJ1-2; V gene: TRBV19; clone size: .; D gene: .; CDR3 protein: CASSIGSETRYGYTF; CDR3 DNA: TGTGCCAGTAGTATTGGCAGCGAAACCAGATATGGCTACACCTTC
J gene: TRBJ2-2; V gene: TRBV9; clone size: .; D gene: .; CDR3 protein: CASSPHRNTGELFF; CDR3 DNA: TGTGCCAGCAGCCCCCACAGGAACACCGGGGAGCTGTTTTTT
J gene: TRBJ1-1; V gene: TRBV5-4; clone size: .; D gene: .; CDR3 protein: CASSLNPQGRSMNTEAFF; CDR3 DNA: TGTGCCAGCAGCCTCAACCCCCAGGGCCGGAGTATGAACACTGAAGCTTTCTTT
J gene: TRBJ1-1; V gene: TRBV7-8; clone size: .; D gene: .; CDR3 protein: CASSSRHLNTEAFF; CDR3 DNA: TGTGCCAGCAGCTCCCGACACTTGAACACTGAAGCTTTCTTT
J gene: TRBJ2-3; V gene: TRBV3-1/TRBV3-2; clone size: .; D gene: TRBD2; CDR3 protein: CASSQAGKRGGEDTQYF; CDR3 DNA: TGTGCCAGCAGCCAAGCGGGGAAGCGGGGGGGCGAGGATACGCAGTATTTT
J gene: TRBJ1-3; V gene: TRBV5-1; clone size: .; D gene: .; CDR3 protein: CASSFGRGAGSGNTIYF; CDR3 DNA: TGCGCCAGCAGCTTCGGCAGGGGCGCTGGATCTGGAAACACCATATATTTT
J gene: TRBJ2-2; V gene: TRBV3-1/TRBV3-2; clone size: .; D gene: TRBD2; CDR3 protein: CASSQTGLAGTGTGELFF; CDR3 DNA: TGTGCCAGCAGCCAAACGGGACTAGCGGGGACGGGGACCGGGGAGCTGTTTTTT
J gene: TRBJ2-7; V gene: TRBV7-9; clone size: .; D gene: .; CDR3 protein: CASSTPTPSYEQYF; CDR3 DNA: TGTGCCAGCAGCACTCCGACACCCTCCTACGAGCAGTACTTC
J gene: TRBJ2-3; V gene: TRBV30; clone size: .; D gene: TRBD2; CDR3 protein: CAWTWTSFTDTQYF; CDR3 DNA: TGTGCCTGGACTTGGACTAGCTTCACAGATACGCAGTATTTT
J gene: TRBJ2-7; V gene: TRBV4-1; clone size: .; D gene: .; CDR3 protein: CASRGSSYEQYF; CDR3 DNA: TGCGCCTCCCGCGGTAGCTCCTACGAGCAGTACTTC
J gene: TRBJ2-7; V gene: TRBV27; clone size: .; D gene: .; CDR3 protein: CASSLSARTGTTYEQYF; CDR3 DNA: TGTGCCAGCAGTTTATCGGCGCGGACAGGGACTACCTACGAGCAGTACTTC
J gene: TRBJ1-5; V gene: TRBV13; clone size: .; D gene: .; CDR3 protein: CASSAGGGQGQPQHF; CDR3 DNA: TGTGCCAGCAGCGCCGGCGGGGGGCAGGGTCAGCCCCAGCATTTT
J gene: TRBJ2-1; V gene: TRBV5-4; clone size: .; D gene: TRBD2; CDR3 protein: CASRETSTYEQFF; CDR3 DNA: TGTGCCAGCAGGGAGACTAGCACGTATGAGCAGTTCTTC
J gene: TRBJ2-3; V gene: TRBV30; clone size: once; D gene: .; CDR3 protein: CAWSVLDSPTDTQYF; CDR3 DNA: TGTGCCTGGAGTGTTCTCGACAGTCCGACAGATACGCAGTATTTT
J gene: TRBJ2-6; V gene: TRBV30; clone size: .; D gene: .; CDR3 protein: CAWSHFPGGPGANVLTF; CDR3 DNA: TGTGCCTGGAGTCACTTTCCCGGGGGGCCTGGGGCCAACGTCCTGACTTTC
J gene: TRBJ2-1; V gene: TRBV5-1; clone size: .; D gene: TRBD2; CDR3 protein: CASSPGWTSGARNEQFF; CDR3 DNA: TGCGCCAGCAGCCCTGGGTGGACTAGCGGGGCACGCAATGAGCAGTTCTTC
J gene: TRBJ1-1; V gene: TRBV7-2; clone size: .; D gene: TRBD1; CDR3 protein: CASSQQGRTEAFF; CDR3 DNA: TGTGCCAGCAGCCAACAGGGGCGCACTGAAGCTTTCTTT